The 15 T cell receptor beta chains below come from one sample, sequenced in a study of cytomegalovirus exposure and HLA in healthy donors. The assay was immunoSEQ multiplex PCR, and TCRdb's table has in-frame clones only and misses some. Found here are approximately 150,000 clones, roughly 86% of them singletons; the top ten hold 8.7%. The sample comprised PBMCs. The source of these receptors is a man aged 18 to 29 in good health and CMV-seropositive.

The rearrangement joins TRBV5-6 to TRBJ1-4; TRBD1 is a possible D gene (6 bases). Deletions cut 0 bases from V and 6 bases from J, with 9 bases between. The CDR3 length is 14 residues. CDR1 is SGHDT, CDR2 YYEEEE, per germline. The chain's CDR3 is CASSLDRADEKLFF. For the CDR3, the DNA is TGTGCCAGCAGCTTGGACAGGGCAGATGAAAAACTGTTTTTT. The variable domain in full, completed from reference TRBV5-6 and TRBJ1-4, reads DAGVTQSPTHLIKTRGQQVTLRCSPKSGHDTVSWYQQALGQGPQFIFQYYEEEERQRGNFPDRFSGHQFPNYSSELNVNALLLGDSALYLCASSLDRADEKLFFGSGTQLSVL.

DNA for the CDR3: TGCAGCGTCGAGCCCACTTATAACTATGGCTACACCTTC. Amino acids: CSVEPTYNYGYTF. The chain employs TRBV29-1 and TRBJ1-2; D not resolved. CDR1 is SQVTM, CDR2 ANQGSEA, per germline. There are 13 residues in the CDR3. V lost 6 bases and J 1 base, leaving 12 bases between the germline ends.

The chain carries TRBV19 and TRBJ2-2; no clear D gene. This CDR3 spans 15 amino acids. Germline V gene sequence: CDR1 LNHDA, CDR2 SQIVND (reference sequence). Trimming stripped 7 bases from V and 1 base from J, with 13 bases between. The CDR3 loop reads CASIAGSLNTGELFF. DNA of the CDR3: TGTGCCAGTATAGCCGGGTCATTGAACACCGGGGAGCTGTTTTTT.

This CDR3 is CASSPTGVGYEQYF. Written as DNA, the CDR3 is TGTGCCAGCTCACCCACAGGGGTAGGGTACGAGCAGTACTTC. This chain joins TRBV18 and TRBJ2-7; 7 bases agree with TRBD1. Per the germline V gene, CDR1 is KGHSH and CDR2 is LQKENI. This CDR3 spans 14 amino acids. V trimming: 3 bases; J trimming: 4 bases; junction bases outside the gene matches: 6.

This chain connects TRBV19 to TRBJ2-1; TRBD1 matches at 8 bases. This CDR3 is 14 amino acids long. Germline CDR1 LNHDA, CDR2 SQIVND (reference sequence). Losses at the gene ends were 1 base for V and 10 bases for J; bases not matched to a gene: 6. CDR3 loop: CASSIGPQGGEQFF. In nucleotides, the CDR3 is TGTGCCAGTAGTATAGGACCACAGGGGGGCGAGCAGTTCTTC.

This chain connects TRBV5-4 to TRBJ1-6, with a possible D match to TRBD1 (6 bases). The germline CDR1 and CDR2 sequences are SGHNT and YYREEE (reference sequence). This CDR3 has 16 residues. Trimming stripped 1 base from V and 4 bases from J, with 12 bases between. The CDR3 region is CASSLWGGGYNSPLHF. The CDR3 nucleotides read TGTGCCAGCAGCTTGTGGGGGGGCGGTTATAATTCACCCCTCCACTTT.

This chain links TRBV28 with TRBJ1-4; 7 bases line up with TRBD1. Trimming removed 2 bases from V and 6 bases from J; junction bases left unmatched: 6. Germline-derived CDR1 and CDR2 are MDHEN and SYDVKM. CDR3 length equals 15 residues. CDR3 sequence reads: CASSLLTGEHEKLFF. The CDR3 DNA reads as TGTGCCAGCAGTTTACTTACAGGGGAGCATGAAAAACTGTTTTTT.

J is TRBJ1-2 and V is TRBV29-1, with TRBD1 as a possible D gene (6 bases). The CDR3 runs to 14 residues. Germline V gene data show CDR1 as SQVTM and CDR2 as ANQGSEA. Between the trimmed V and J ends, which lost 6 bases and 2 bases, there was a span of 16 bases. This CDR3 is CSVLGTKHNYGYTF. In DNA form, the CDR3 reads TGCAGCGTGCTGGGGACAAAACACAACTATGGCTACACCTTC.

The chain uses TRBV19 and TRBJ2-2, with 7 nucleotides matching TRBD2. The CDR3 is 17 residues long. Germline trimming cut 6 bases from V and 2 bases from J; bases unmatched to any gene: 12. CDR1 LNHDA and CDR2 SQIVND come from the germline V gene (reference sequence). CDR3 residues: CASSNLGLAANTGELFF. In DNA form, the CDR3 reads TGTGCCAGTAGCAATCTGGGTCTAGCGGCTAACACCGGGGAGCTGTTTTTT. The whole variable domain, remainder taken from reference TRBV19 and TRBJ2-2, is DGGITQSPKYLFRKEGQNVTLSCEQNLNHDAMYWYRQDPGQGLRLIYYSQIVNDFQKGDIAEGYSVSREKKESFPLTVTSAQKNPTAFYLCASSNLGLAANTGELFFGEGSRLTVL.

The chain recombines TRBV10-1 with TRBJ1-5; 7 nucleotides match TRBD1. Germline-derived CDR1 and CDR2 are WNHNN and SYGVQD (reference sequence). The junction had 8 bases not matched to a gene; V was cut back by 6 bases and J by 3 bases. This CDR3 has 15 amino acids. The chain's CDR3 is CASRERGLVNQPQHF. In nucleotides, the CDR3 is TGCGCCAGCAGAGAGAGGGGGCTGGTCAATCAGCCCCAGCATTTT.

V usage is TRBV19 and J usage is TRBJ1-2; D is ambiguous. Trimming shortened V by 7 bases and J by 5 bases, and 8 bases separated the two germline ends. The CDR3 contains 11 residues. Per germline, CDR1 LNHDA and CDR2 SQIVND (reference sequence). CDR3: CASTRGYGYTF. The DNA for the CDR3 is TGTGCCAGTACCAGAGGGTATGGCTACACCTTC.

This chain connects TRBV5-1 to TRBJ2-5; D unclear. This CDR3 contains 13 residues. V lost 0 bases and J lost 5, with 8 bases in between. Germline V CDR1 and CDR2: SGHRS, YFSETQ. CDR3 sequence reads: CASSLVQSETQYF. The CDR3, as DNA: TGCGCCAGCAGCTTGGTCCAGTCCGAGACCCAGTACTTC.

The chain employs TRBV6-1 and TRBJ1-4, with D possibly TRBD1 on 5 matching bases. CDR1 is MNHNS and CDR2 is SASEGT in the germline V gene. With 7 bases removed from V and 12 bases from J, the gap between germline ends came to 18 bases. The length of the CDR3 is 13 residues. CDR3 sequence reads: CASMMGDYRELFF. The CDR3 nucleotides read TGTGCCAGCATGATGGGGGACTACCGGGAACTGTTTTTT.

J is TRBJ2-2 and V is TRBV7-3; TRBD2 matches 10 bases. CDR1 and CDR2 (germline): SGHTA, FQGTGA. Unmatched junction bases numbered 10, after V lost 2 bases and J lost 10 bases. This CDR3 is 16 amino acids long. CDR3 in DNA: TGTGCCAGCAGCTTACCTCGTTCTAGCGGGAGAGAGGAGCTGTTTTTT. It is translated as CASSLPRSSGREELFF.

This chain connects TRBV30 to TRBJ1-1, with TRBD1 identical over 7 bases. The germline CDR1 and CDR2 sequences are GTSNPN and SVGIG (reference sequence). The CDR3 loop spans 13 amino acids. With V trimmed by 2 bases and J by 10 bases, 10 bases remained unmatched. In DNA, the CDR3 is TGTGCCTGGAGTTTCAACAGGGGCATGGGAGCTTTCTTT. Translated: CAWSFNRGMGAFF. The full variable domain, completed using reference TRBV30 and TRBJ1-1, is SQTIHQWPATLVQPVGSPLSLECTVEGTSNPNLYWYRQAAGRGLQLLFYSVGIGQISSEVPQNLSASRPQDRQFILSSKKLLLSDSGFYLCAWSFNRGMGAFFGQGTRLTVV.